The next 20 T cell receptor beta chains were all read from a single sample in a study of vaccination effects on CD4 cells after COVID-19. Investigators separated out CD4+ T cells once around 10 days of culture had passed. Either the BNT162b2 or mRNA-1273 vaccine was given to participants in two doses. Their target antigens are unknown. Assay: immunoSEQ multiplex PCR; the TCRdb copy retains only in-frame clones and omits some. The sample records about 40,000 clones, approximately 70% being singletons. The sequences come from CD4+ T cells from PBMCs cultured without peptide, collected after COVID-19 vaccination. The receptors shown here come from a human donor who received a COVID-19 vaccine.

CDR3 loop: CASSQGGGLYEQYF. The CDR3 coding sequence is TGCGCCAGCAGCCAAGGCGGAGGTCTCTACGAGCAGTACTTC. The chain joins TRBV4-1 to TRBJ2-7; D perhaps matches TRBD2 (5 bases). Germline V lookup: CDR1 MGHRA, CDR2 YSYEKL. CDR3 length: 14 amino acids. The germline V and J ends were trimmed by 1 base and 3 bases, with 10 bases remaining between them.

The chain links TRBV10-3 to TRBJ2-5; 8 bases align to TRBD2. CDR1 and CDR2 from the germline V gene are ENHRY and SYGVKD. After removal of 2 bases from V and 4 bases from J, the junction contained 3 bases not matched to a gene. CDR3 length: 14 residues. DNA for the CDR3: TGTGCCATCAGTGAGCCGGGAGGGGGAGAGACCCAGTACTTC. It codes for CAISEPGGGETQYF.

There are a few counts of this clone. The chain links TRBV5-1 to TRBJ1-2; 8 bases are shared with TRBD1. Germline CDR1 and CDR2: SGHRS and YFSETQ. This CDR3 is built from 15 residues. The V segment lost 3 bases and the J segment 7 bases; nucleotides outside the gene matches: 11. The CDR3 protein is CASSSPNTGGFGYTF. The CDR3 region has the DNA TGCGCCAGCAGCTCCCCTAACACAGGGGGGTTTGGCTACACCTTC.

The CDR3 nucleotides are TGTGCCAGCAGCCAGGGGGGGGAGACCCAGTACTTC. As protein: CASSQGGETQYF. The gene calls are TRBV6-5 and TRBJ2-5; D may match TRBD1 or TRBD2 (7 bases each). This CDR3 comprises 12 residues. Germline CDR1 and CDR2: MNHEY and SVGAGI. The germline V and J ends were trimmed by 6 bases and 5 bases, with 10 bases remaining between them.

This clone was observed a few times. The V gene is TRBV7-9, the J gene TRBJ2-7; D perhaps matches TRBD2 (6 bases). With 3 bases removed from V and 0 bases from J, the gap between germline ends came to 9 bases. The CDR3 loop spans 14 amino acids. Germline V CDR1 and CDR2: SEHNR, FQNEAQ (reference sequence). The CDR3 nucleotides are TGTGCCAGCAGCTTTAGCGGAAGCTCCTACGAGCAGTACTTC. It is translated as CASSFSGSSYEQYF.

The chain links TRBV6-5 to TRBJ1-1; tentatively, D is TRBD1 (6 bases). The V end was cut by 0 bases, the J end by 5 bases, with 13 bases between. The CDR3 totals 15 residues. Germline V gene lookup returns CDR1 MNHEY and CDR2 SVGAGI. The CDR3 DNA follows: TGTGCCAGCAGTTACTCGGGGGCAGGGACGACTGAAGCTTTCTTT. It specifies CASSYSGAGTTEAFF.

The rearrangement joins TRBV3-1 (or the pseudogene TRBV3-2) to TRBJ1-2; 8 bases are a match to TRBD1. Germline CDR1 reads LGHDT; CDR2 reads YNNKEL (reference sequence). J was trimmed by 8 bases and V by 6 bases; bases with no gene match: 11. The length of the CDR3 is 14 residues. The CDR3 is CASSDGQGAGGYTF. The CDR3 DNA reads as TGTGCCAGCAGTGATGGGCAGGGGGCAGGCGGCTACACCTTC.

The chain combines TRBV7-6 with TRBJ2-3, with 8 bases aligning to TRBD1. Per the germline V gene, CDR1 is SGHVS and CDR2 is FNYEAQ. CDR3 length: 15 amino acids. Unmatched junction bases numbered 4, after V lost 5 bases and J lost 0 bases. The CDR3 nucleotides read TGTGCCAGCAGCCCCAGGACAGGGAGCACAGATACGCAGTATTTT. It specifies CASSPRTGSTDTQYF.

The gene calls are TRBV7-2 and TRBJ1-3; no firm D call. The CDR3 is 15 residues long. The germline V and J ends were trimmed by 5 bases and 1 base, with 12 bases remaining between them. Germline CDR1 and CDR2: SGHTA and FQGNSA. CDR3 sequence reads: CASSQSSVSGNTIYF. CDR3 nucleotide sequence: TGTGCCAGCAGCCAATCCAGTGTTTCTGGAAACACCATATATTTT. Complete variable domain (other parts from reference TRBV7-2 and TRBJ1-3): GAGVSQSPSNKVTEKGKDVELRCDPISGHTALYWYRQSLGQGLEFLIYFQGNSAPDKSGLPSDRFSAERTGGSVSTLTIQRTQQEDSAVYLCASSQSSVSGNTIYFGEGSWLTVV.

As DNA, the CDR3 is TGCAGCGTTGTTGGTCGGGGGCGCAGCTATGGCTACACCTTC. Amino acid sequence: CSVVGRGRSYGYTF. The chain employs TRBV29-1 and TRBJ1-2, with a weak D call TRBD1 (6 bases). Germline assignment: CDR1 SQVTM and CDR2 ANQGSEA. The CDR3 is 14 residues long. Trimming left V 4 bases short and J 4 bases short, with 16 bases between. The full variable domain, with the rest looked up from reference TRBV29-1 and TRBJ1-2, is SAVISQKPSRDICQRGTSLTIQCQVDSQVTMMFWYRQQPGQSLTLIATANQGSEATYESGFVIDKFPISRPNLTFSTLTVSNMSPEDSSIYLCSVVGRGRSYGYTFGSGTRLTVV.

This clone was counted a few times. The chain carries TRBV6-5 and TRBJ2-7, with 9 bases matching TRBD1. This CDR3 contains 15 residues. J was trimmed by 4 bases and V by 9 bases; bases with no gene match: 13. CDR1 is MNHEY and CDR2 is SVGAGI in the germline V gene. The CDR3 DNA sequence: TGTGCCAGTATTTCAACCACAGGGGGCGCGTACGAGCAGTACTTC. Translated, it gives CASISTTGGAYEQYF.

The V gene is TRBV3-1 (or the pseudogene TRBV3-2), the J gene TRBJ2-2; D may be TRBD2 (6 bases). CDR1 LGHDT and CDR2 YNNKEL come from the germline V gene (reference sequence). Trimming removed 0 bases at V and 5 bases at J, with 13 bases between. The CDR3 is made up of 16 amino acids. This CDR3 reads CASSQDKATRTGELFF. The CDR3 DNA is TGTGCCAGCAGCCAAGATAAGGCGACTAGAACCGGGGAGCTGTTTTTT.

DNA for the CDR3: TGTGCCAGCAGTTACGGAGGGTTGCGAGTGAACACTGAAGCTTTCTTT. Translation gives CASSYGGLRVNTEAFF. The chain joins TRBV6-5 to TRBJ1-1; D unclear. This CDR3 has 16 residues. V was trimmed by 2 bases and J by 0 bases, leaving 13 bases between them. Germline V gene data show CDR1 as MNHEY and CDR2 as SVGAGI.

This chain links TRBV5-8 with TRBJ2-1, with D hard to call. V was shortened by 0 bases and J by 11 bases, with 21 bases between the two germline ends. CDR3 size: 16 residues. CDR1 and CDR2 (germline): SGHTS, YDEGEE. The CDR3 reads CASSLDLLRTGGKQFF. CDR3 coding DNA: TGTGCCAGCAGCTTGGACTTACTCCGGACGGGTGGGAAGCAGTTCTTC.

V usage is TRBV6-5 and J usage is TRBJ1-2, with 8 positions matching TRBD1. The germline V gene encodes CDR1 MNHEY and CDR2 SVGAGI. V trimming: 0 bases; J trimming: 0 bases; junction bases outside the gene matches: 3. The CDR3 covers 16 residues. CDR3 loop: CASSYSVQGANYGYTF. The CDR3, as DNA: TGTGCCAGCAGTTACTCGGTACAGGGGGCTAACTATGGCTACACCTTC.

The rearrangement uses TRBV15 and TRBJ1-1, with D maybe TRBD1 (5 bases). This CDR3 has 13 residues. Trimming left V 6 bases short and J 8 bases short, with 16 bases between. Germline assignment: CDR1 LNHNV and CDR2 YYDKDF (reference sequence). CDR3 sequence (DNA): TGTGCCACCAGTCCAGGGTACCCCCCCGAAGCTTTCTTT. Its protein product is CATSPGYPPEAFF.

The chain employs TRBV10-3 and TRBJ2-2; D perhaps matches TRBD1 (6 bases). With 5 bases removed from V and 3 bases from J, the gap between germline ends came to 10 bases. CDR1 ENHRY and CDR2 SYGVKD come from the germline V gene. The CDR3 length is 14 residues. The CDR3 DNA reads TGTGCCATCAGTAAAAACAGGGACACCGGGGAGCTGTTTTTT. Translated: CAISKNRDTGELFF.

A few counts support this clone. The chain's CDR3 is CASSLAQGRNNSPLHF. As DNA, the CDR3 is TGCGCCAGCAGCTTGGCCCAGGGACGGAATAATTCACCCCTCCACTTT. J is TRBJ1-6 and V is TRBV5-1; possible D gene TRBD1, 5 bases. CDR1 and CDR2 from the germline V gene are SGHRS and YFSETQ. The CDR3 covers 16 residues. The V end was cut by 0 bases, the J end by 5 bases, with 12 bases between.

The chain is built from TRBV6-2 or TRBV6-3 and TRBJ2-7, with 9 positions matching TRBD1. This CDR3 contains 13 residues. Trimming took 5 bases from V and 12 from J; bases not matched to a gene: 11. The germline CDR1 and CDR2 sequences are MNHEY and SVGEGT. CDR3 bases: TGTGCCAGCAGTAGGGACAGGGAGATTACGGCGTACTTC. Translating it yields CASSRDREITAYF.

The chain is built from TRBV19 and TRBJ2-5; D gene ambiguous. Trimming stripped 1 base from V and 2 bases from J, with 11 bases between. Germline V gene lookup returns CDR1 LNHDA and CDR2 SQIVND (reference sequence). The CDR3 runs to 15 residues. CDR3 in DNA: TGTGCCAGTAGTATAGCGACCACAACTCAAGAGACCCAGTACTTC. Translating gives CASSIATTTQETQYF.